Listed here is a single T cell receptor beta chain. Other DNA sequences of this sample code for an identical CDR3. This sample stems from a study of blood T cell repertoires in COVID-19. Across the whole study: Acute-phase and convalescent COVID-19 samples originated in the United States, Italy and Spain. T cells, B-cell-depleted T cells, or PBMCs provided the cDNA or gDNA that served as material.

Original processing notes: Nucleated cell number was recorded as an estimate derived from reference gene primer amplification. Clones were read by immunoSEQ multiplex PCR, and TCRdb kept only the in-frame ones, dropping some. V and J calls and clone size are as listed in that table; D and trimming were resolved from the DNA. Seen here are some 190,000 clones, less than 80% observed once, and the top ten hold around 12%. V lost 5 bases, J lost 0 bases, and 17 bases lay in between. This CDR3 region has 17 residues. The germline V gene has CDR1 SGHVS and CDR2 FQNEAQ. The TCR sequence derives from a woman between 45 and 65 years old with acute or convalescent COVID-19. The specimen sequenced was peripheral blood. The chain has TRBV7-8 and TRBJ2-1; tentatively, D is TRBD2 (6 bases). CDR3 in amino acids: CASSLLGGRSSYNEQFF. DNA of the CDR3: TGTGCCAGCAGCCTCCTAGGTGGGAGGAGCTCCTACAATGAGCAGTTCTTC.